This T cell receptor (beta chain) was sequenced during a study of monozygotic twins with inflammatory bowel disease. TCRdb reprocessed the 5' RACE reads; each CDR3 protein has one entry and no DNA is given. The clone table shows about 160,000 distinct CDR3 sequences, with the ten largest holding roughly 3%. The CDR3 totals 13 residues. Germline V gene lookup returns CDR1 DFQATT and CDR2 SNEGSKA (reference sequence). In regard to this clonotype: Its matching antigen is unknown.

Study outcomes and limitations: With inverse Simpson as the measure, TCRbeta diversity was lower in IBD patients than in healthy co-twins. Clonotype overlap with others was lower in IBD patients than in healthy twins, a difference that was greatest with disease activity. Discordant twins had repertoire similarity that did not differ from that of concordant twins, possibly from limited power.

The chain carries TRBV20-1 and TRBJ1-2; TCRdb lists TRBD1, though no DNA is available to test this call. Specimen: blood. This receptor was identified in a human donor with ulcerative colitis or Crohn's disease, or a healthy co-twin of an affected twin (not recorded which). This CDR3 is CSARTKTNYGYTF.